This passage covers 3 T cell receptor beta chains from one sample sequenced in a study of graft-versus-host responses after intestinal transplantation. The assay was immunoSEQ multiplex PCR, and TCRdb's table has in-frame clones only and misses some. The profile shows about 40,000 clones, roughly 89% of them singletons. Sequencing was performed on PBMCs, taken approximately 300 days after intestinal transplant. These receptors all stem from a human patient who received an intestinal transplant, so some T cells may come from the graft donor.

V is TRBV29-1 and J is TRBJ2-5; 8 bases are shared with TRBD2. The V and J ends lost 8 bases and 4 bases, in that order; junction bases with no gene match: 15. The CDR3 runs to 15 residues. Germline values: CDR1 SQVTM, CDR2 ANQGSEA. The CDR3 DNA sequence: TGCAGCCTACGGGGGGGAGGTGGCCATAGAGAGACCCAGTACTTC. This translates into CSLRGGGGHRETQYF.

This chain uses TRBV2 with TRBJ2-1, with D possibly matching TRBD2 (6 bases). Deletions cut 7 bases from V and 11 bases from J, with 9 bases between. Germline loops: CDR1 SNHLY, CDR2 FYNNEI. There are 10 residues in the CDR3. CDR3 residues: CASKGLQQFF. CDR3 DNA: TGTGCCAGCAAGGGACTTCAGCAGTTCTTC.

This chain uses TRBV21-1 with TRBJ2-1; TRBD2 is the table's D call and was not checked against the DNA. TRBV21-1 is classified as a pseudogene. This CDR3 has 15 residues. This CDR3 is CASSKASGTYNEQFF. Here the CDR3 DNA reads TGTGCCAGCAGCAAAGCTAGCGGGACATACAATGAGCAGTTCTTC.